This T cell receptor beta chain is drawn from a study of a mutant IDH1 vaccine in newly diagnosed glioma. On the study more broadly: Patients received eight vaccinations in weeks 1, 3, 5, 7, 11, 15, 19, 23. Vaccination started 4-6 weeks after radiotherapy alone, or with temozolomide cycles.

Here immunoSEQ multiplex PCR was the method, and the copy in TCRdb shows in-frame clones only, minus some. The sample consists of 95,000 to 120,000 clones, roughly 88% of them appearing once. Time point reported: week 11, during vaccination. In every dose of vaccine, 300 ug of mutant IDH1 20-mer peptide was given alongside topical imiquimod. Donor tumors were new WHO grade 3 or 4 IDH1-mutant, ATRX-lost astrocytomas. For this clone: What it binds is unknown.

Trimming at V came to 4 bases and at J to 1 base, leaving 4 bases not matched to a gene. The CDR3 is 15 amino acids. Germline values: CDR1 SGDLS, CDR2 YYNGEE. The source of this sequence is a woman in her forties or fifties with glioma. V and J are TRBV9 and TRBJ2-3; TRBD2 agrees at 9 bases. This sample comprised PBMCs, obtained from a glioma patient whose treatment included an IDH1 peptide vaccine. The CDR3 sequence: CASSSTSGRTDTQYF. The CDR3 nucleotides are TGTGCCAGCAGCTCGACTAGCGGTCGCACAGATACGCAGTATTTT.